This TCR beta chain stems from a study of human T cells and chemical hapten exposure. TCRdb fed the RACE reads into MiXCR, producing one record per CDR3 protein. The table shows around 100,000 distinct CDR3 sequences, with over 10% occurring only once. CDR3 length equals 16 residues. The junction had 6 bases not matched to a gene; V was cut back by 2 bases and J by 6 bases. This clonotype was seen only a few times. The time point: patch test 2, 6 weeks after DPC sensitization. Treatment defined: therapeutic diphenylcyclopropenone sensitization with weekly scalp DPC. The gene calls are TRBV12-3 or TRBV12-4 and TRBJ2-4; TRBD2 matches at 11 bases. Here the sequenced sample was whole blood, taken in connection with sensitization to the hapten diphenylcyclopropenone (DPC). This sequence was found in a middle-aged woman with alopecia areata. Some clones in this sample may be carry-over from other donors' samples. The DNA for the CDR3 is TGTGCCAGCAGTTTAAGACTAGCGGGACTGGGAAACATTCAGTACTTC. Translation gives CASSLRLAGLGNIQYF.